This is a list of T cell receptor delta chains from one sample in a study of γδ T cells in repeated Plasmodium falciparum infection. TCRdb applied CATT to the multiplex PCR reads for clone calling. The table records about 57,000 delta-chain clones, over 1.5% of them present only once. Sequencing was done on a sample of gamma-delta T cells from blood. The receptors derive from a pool of human donors (malaria-infected and uninfected, not separated). The conserved cysteine and the conserved F or W are not part of the CDR3 here.

v_call: TRDV1
j_call: TRDJ1
cdr3_aa: ALGPPNISNTGSQGWGQTDKLI

v_call: TRDV2
j_call: TRDJ1
cdr3_aa: ACDPSVLGAPYTDKLI

v_call: TRDV1
j_call: TRDJ1
cdr3_aa: ALGSNAARASPPGADKLI

v_call: TRDV1
j_call: TRDJ4
cdr3_aa: ALGEALKSWGSYRAPLI

v_call: TRDV1
j_call: TRDJ1
cdr3_aa: ALGEPLGTGGDKLI

v_call: TRDV1
j_call: TRDJ1
cdr3_aa: ALGNSPSFRLFYLGIRGYTDKLI

v_call: TRDV1
j_call: TRDJ1
cdr3_aa: ALGGVKVPGDWPPYTDKLI

v_call: TRDV1
j_call: TRDJ1
cdr3_aa: ALGNNPTSYVPYTDELI

v_call: TRDV1
j_call: TRDJ1
cdr3_aa: ALGDRAFLLTGIFGTDKLI

v_call: TRDV1
j_call: TRDJ1
cdr3_aa: ALGELKAPPTSDGADKLI

v_call: TRDV1
j_call: TRDJ1
cdr3_aa: ALGDRPFYTDKLI

v_call: TRDV1
j_call: TRDJ1
cdr3_aa: ALGESLPFLLWGIHPAQGLI

v_call: TRDV1
j_call: TRDJ2
cdr3_aa: ALGDPPEGWGIVSIPLTAQLF

v_call: TRDV1
j_call: TRDJ1
cdr3_aa: ALGELLLLGWGTLYTDKLI

v_call: TRDV1
j_call: TRDJ1
cdr3_aa: ALGEPPPYPSWGLLLPDKLI

v_call: TRDV1
j_call: TRDJ1
cdr3_aa: ALGEGSRFPYLLGAIDKLI

v_call: TRDV1
j_call: TRDJ1
cdr3_aa: ALGELQILWRTGGYLTDKLI

v_call: TRDV2
j_call: TRDJ1
cdr3_aa: ACDAYWGMTSGAGGADKLI

v_call: TRDV1
j_call: TRDJ1
cdr3_aa: ALGESYFLH

v_call: TRDV1
j_call: TRDJ1
cdr3_aa: ALITKPSPNWGPNYTDKLI

v_call: TRDV1
j_call: TRDJ1
cdr3_aa: ALGETTERIFLRSRVLGDKSGTDKLI

v_call: TRDV1
j_call: TRDJ2
cdr3_aa: ALGILRAQGWGIRFTAQLF

v_call: TRDV1
j_call: TRDJ4
cdr3_aa: ALGGIALYWGIGRLI

v_call: TRDV1
j_call: TRDJ1
cdr3_aa: ALRPSLTDKLI

v_call: TRDV1
j_call: TRDJ1
cdr3_aa: ALGMWGIRGADKLI

v_call: TRAV38-2/DV8
j_call: TRDJ1
cdr3_aa: ASPPYDLYWGINTDKLI

v_call: TRDV3
j_call: TRDJ1
cdr3_aa: ALLFRGLRYWGIPGDKLI

v_call: TRDV1
j_call: TRDJ1
cdr3_aa: ALGEPSPSLGEARLI

v_call: TRDV1
j_call: TRDJ1
cdr3_aa: ALGEGFIQFPPLGDTIFRLPPYTDKLI

v_call: TRDV2
j_call: TRDJ1
cdr3_aa: ACDTALPTTYWGFTDKLI

v_call: TRDV2
j_call: TRDJ1
cdr3_aa: ACGARGVLYTDKLI

v_call: TRDV1
j_call: TRDJ1
cdr3_aa: ALGELDPFLRHTDKLI

v_call: TRDV2
j_call: TRDJ1
cdr3_aa: ACDTVRLGDTVNTDKLI

v_call: TRDV1
j_call: TRDJ1
cdr3_aa: ALGVQPSHTLWGIRVDKLT

v_call: TRDV1
j_call: TRDJ1
cdr3_aa: ALGELEGGRLSRGTDKLI

v_call: TRDV1
j_call: TRDJ1
cdr3_aa: ALGEQILLVDWGIPGTLYLPDKLI

v_call: TRDV1
j_call: TRDJ1
cdr3_aa: ALGDLPGWGTPYTDKLI

v_call: TRDV1
j_call: TRDJ1
cdr3_aa: ALGDPFPRGTDTDKLI

v_call: TRDV1
j_call: TRDJ1
cdr3_aa: ALGESAFLRPLLGIPYTDKLI

v_call: TRDV3
j_call: TRDJ1
cdr3_aa: AQRSLTGGPYTDKLI

v_call: TRDV1
j_call: TRDJ3
cdr3_aa: ALGERPYLPTGGYFSWYTRQMF

v_call: TRDV1
j_call: TRDJ1
cdr3_aa: ALGGAHGLGDTRGADKLI

v_call: TRDV1
j_call: TRDJ1
cdr3_aa: ALGGRRTDKLI

v_call: TRDV1
j_call: TRDJ1
cdr3_aa: ALGELIPLGRCTGGPDKLI

v_call: TRDV1
j_call: TRDJ1
cdr3_aa: ALGEASSPNYWGGYKLI

v_call: TRDV1
j_call: TRDJ1
cdr3_aa: ALGEQLRWGSYTDKLI